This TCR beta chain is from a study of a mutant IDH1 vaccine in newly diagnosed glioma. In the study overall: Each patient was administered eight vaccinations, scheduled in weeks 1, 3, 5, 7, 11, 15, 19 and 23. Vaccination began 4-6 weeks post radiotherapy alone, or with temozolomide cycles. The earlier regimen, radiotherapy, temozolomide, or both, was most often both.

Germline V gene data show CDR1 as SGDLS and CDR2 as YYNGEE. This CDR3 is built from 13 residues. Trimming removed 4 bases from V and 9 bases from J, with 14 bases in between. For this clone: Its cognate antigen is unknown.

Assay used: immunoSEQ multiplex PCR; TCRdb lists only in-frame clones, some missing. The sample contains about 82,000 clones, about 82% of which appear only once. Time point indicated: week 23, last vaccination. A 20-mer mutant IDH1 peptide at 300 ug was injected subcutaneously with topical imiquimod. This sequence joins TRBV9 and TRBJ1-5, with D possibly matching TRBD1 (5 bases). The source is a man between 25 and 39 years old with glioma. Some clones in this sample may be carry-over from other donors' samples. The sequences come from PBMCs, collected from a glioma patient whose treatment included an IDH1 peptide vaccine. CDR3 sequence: CASSLGVDRPQHF. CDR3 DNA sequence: TGTGCCAGCAGCCTAGGGGTAGATCGGCCCCAGCATTTT.